A single sample gave rise to the 20 T cell receptor beta chains below, sequenced in a study of blood T cell repertoires in COVID-19. Generated by immunoSEQ multiplex PCR, the TCRdb table keeps only in-frame clones and is missing some. The sample shows 150,000 to 200,000 clones, about 86% of them seen only once. Sequencing used peripheral blood. The receptors come from a woman in her 30s with active or convalescent COVID-19.

The CDR3 region is CASSFRRGGAYEQYF. CDR3 coding DNA: TGTGCCAGCAGCTTTAGGAGGGGGGGAGCCTACGAGCAGTACTTC. The chain uses TRBV11-2 and TRBJ2-7, with D possibly TRBD2 on 7 matching bases. The V gene's germline CDR1 is SGHAT and CDR2 FQNNGV. The CDR3 runs to 15 residues. Trimming cost V 3 bases and J 2 bases, with 14 bases left between them.

V and J are TRBV6-5 and TRBJ1-1; TRBD1 is a possible D gene (5 bases). V dropped 8 bases and J dropped 4 bases, with 14 bases sitting between them. CDR3 length: 13 amino acids. The germline gives CDR1 MNHEY, CDR2 SVGAGI. As DNA, the CDR3 is TGTGCCAGCGCCGACAGCGAGGCCACTGAAGCTTTCTTT. It specifies CASADSEATEAFF.

The chain couples TRBV9 to TRBJ2-7, with 8 bases identical to TRBD2. Germline loops: CDR1 SGDLS, CDR2 YYNGEE. V dropped 0 bases and J dropped 3; count of bases not matched to a gene: 5. The CDR3 contains 15 residues. The CDR3 protein is CASSVGGGRNYEQYF. CDR3 nucleotides: TGTGCCAGCAGCGTAGGCGGGGGGCGCAACTACGAGCAGTACTTC.

The chain is built from TRBV19 and TRBJ1-1; D may be TRBD1 (6 bases). Trimming pared 10 bases from V and 2 bases from J, leaving 14 bases between. This CDR3 is 13 amino acids long. Germline loops: CDR1 LNHDA, CDR2 SQIVND (reference sequence). CDR3 amino acids: CAIRDIGNTEAFF. As DNA, the CDR3 is TGTGCCATCCGGGACATCGGAAACACTGAAGCTTTCTTT.

This clone has a single count. The genes are TRBV4-1 and TRBJ1-2, with TRBD1 as a possible D gene (5 bases). CDR3 length: 17 amino acids. V lost 1 base and J 1 base, leaving 16 bases between the germline ends. Germline V lookup: CDR1 MGHRA, CDR2 YSYEKL. CDR3 nucleotide sequence: TGCGCCAGCAGCCAAGCGTCAGGGAAGAGAGATAACTATGGCTACACCTTC. It codes for CASSQASGKRDNYGYTF.

In regard to this clone: Other DNA sequences in the sample encode the same CDR3. CDR3 coding DNA: TGTGCCAGCAGCGTCGGAGACTCTGGAAACACCATATATTTT. Translation gives CASSVGDSGNTIYF. This chain connects TRBV9 to TRBJ1-3; D is undetermined. The germline V gene encodes CDR1 SGDLS and CDR2 YYNGEE. Between the trimmed V and J ends, which lost 2 bases and 0 bases, there was a span of 6 bases. The CDR3 spans 14 residues.

V is TRBV10-3 and J is TRBJ2-7; 9 nucleotides line up with TRBD1. Germline lookup yields CDR1 ENHRY and CDR2 SYGVKD. The CDR3 totals 14 residues. Trimming took 9 bases from V and 0 from J; bases not matched to a gene: 6. The chain's CDR3 is CAIKQGAISYEQYF. The CDR3 DNA is TGTGCCATTAAACAGGGGGCCATCTCCTACGAGCAGTACTTC.

This clone has only a few counts. The chain joins TRBV28 to TRBJ1-2; TRBD1 matches at 9 bases. The junction had 16 bases not matched to a gene; V was cut back by 7 bases and J by 7 bases. The CDR3 length is 16 residues. Germline V gene lookup returns CDR1 MDHEN and CDR2 SYDVKM. CDR3 loop: CASTVPGQGLTGGYTF. DNA of the CDR3: TGTGCCAGCACCGTCCCGGGACAGGGTCTAACGGGTGGCTACACCTTC.

The rearrangement links TRBV12-3 or TRBV12-4 to TRBJ1-2; D possibly corresponds to TRBD1 (5 bases). V gave up 0 bases and J gave up 6 bases, with 8 bases separating them. The CDR3 length is 13 residues. The CDR3 is CASSLAAGDGYTF. In nucleotides, the CDR3 is TGTGCCAGCAGTTTAGCTGCGGGGGATGGCTACACCTTC.

The chain recombines TRBV15 with TRBJ2-3; weak D call: TRBD2 (6 bases). Germline V gives CDR1 LNHNV, CDR2 YYDKDF (reference sequence). Trimming shortened V by 2 bases and J by 1 base, and 10 bases separated the two germline ends. CDR3 size: 15 residues. The DNA for the CDR3 is TGTGCCACCAGCAGACGGGAGTTTGGCACAGATACGCAGTATTTT. Translated: CATSRREFGTDTQYF.

This clone has a single count. CDR3 in amino acids: CASSLYRTGSNSPLHF. The CDR3, as DNA: TGTGCCAGCAGCTTATACCGGACAGGCTCCAATTCACCCCTCCACTTT. The chain uses TRBV7-9 and TRBJ1-6, with 7 bases matching TRBD1. This CDR3 is built from 16 residues. Unmatched junction bases numbered 8, after V lost 2 bases and J lost 7 bases. The germline V gene encodes CDR1 SEHNR and CDR2 FQNEAQ (reference sequence).

The chain carries TRBV24-1 and TRBJ2-1; 14 bases are shared with TRBD2. Germline loops: CDR1 KGHDR, CDR2 SFDVKD. J lost 9 bases, V lost 6 bases, and 9 bases had no gene match. The CDR3 contains 16 residues. CDR3 loop: CATSQAGLAGVGEQFF. CDR3 nucleotides: TGTGCCACCAGTCAGGCGGGACTAGCGGGAGTAGGTGAGCAGTTCTTC.

The V and J genes are TRBV5-4 and TRBJ2-7, with 11 bases identical to TRBD1. The V segment lost 3 bases and the J segment 4 bases; nucleotides outside the gene matches: 6. This CDR3 is built from 15 residues. The germline gives CDR1 SGHNT, CDR2 YYREEE (reference sequence). CDR3 in DNA: TGTGCCAGCAGCTCCCCGGGACAGGGGGTATACGAGCAGTACTTC. Amino acids: CASSSPGQGVYEQYF.

This rearrangement joins TRBV3-1 (or the pseudogene TRBV3-2) to TRBJ1-1; 8 nucleotides match TRBD1. V lost 4 bases to trimming and J lost 4 bases; unmatched junction nucleotides: 8. The CDR3 is 15 residues long. Germline V lookup: CDR1 LGHDT, CDR2 YNNKEL (reference sequence). CDR3 nucleotides: TGTGCCAGCAGCCGAGCGCAGGGGGCGGGCACTGAAGCTTTCTTT. Translation gives CASSRAQGAGTEAFF.

This chain uses TRBV15 with TRBJ2-7; 11 bases line up with TRBD2. Looked up from germline, CDR1 is LNHNV and CDR2 is YYDKDF (reference sequence). The CDR3 covers 17 residues. J lost 3 bases, V lost 1 base, and 8 bases had no gene match. CDR3 residues: CATSRVGLAGRNYEQYF. The CDR3 DNA reads as TGTGCCACCAGCAGAGTTGGACTAGCGGGCCGAAACTACGAGCAGTACTTC.

This clone has just a few counts. The chain combines TRBV19 with TRBJ1-6; D gene ambiguous. V lost 0 bases, J lost 8 bases, and 8 bases lay in between. Germline V gene data show CDR1 as LNHDA and CDR2 as SQIVND (reference sequence). The CDR3 loop spans 14 amino acids. The CDR3 protein is CASSIDERDSPLHF. In nucleotides, the CDR3 is TGTGCCAGTAGTATAGATGAGAGGGATTCACCCCTCCACTTT.

This clone was seen more than once but under ten times. This sequence joins TRBV7-9 and TRBJ2-1; 7 bases are a match to TRBD1. This CDR3 has 15 residues. The germline V gene encodes CDR1 SEHNR and CDR2 FQNEAQ (reference sequence). V shed 0 bases, J shed 3 bases, and the junction held 2 bases outside the gene matches. The chain's CDR3 is CASSLARQGYNEQFF. The CDR3 nucleotides are TGTGCCAGCAGCTTAGCGCGACAGGGCTACAATGAGCAGTTCTTC.

The rearrangement uses TRBV28 and TRBJ2-1, with D perhaps matching TRBD2 (5 bases). The CDR3 is made up of 16 amino acids. Trimming took 1 base from V and 1 from J, leaving 11 bases between them. Per germline, CDR1 MDHEN and CDR2 SYDVKM. The CDR3 sequence is CASSLFAGTSYNEQFF. The CDR3, as DNA: TGTGCCAGCAGTTTATTCGCGGGCACTTCCTACAATGAGCAGTTCTTC.

This clone occurred once. This sequence joins TRBV5-6 and TRBJ1-6, with 7 nucleotides matching TRBD1. Trimming at V came to 1 base and at J to 5 bases, leaving 6 bases not matched to a gene. CDR1 is SGHDT, CDR2 YYEEEE, per germline. This CDR3 has 16 amino acids. CDR3 coding DNA: TGTGCCAGCAGCTTGATATCCGGGACAGATAATTCACCCCTCCACTTT. Amino acid sequence: CASSLISGTDNSPLHF.

The chain is built from TRBV5-1 and TRBJ1-2, with 8 bases that match TRBD1. Per germline, CDR1 SGHRS and CDR2 YFSETQ. Losses at the gene ends were 4 bases for V and 1 base for J; bases not matched to a gene: 3. CDR3 length equals 14 residues. The CDR3 region is CASSPGQGNYGYTF. The CDR3 region has the DNA TGCGCCAGCAGCCCCGGACAGGGTAACTATGGCTACACCTTC.